Following are 11 T cell receptor beta chains from one sample sequenced in a study of response to subunit inactivated influenza vaccine. One entry per CDR3 protein results from TCRdb running MiXCR on the RT-PCR reads. The profile shows over 400,000 distinct CDR3 sequences, approximately 9.9% of them singletons. The source was PBMCs from blood, collected 40 to 50 days after vaccination. Receptors originate from a man aged 50 or older who received an inactivated influenza vaccine.

The gene calls are TRBV4-3 and TRBJ2-1; 7 nucleotides align to TRBD2. Germline V gene sequence: CDR1 LGHNA, CDR2 YSLEER. The CDR3 contains 15 residues. Trimming cost V 2 bases and J 3 bases; bases outside gene matches: 4. CDR3 in DNA: TGCGCCAGCAGCCAACTGGGGGGGAACTACAATGAGCAGTTCTTC. The encoded protein is CASSQLGGNYNEQFF.

A few counts support this clonotype. V gene TRBV3-1 combines with J gene TRBJ2-5; D might be TRBD2 (7 bases). CDR3 size: 15 residues. Trimming pared 4 bases from V and 10 bases from J, leaving 22 bases between. Per germline, CDR1 LGHDT and CDR2 YNNKEL (reference sequence). The CDR3 loop is CASSLRGGPDGGQYF. The CDR3 DNA is TGTGCCAGCAGCCTAAGGGGGGGGCCGGACGGAGGCCAGTACTTC.

The genes are TRBV7-9 and TRBJ2-3; D gene uncertain. The length of the CDR3 is 16 residues. Trimming shortened V by 3 bases and J by 5 bases, and 18 bases separated the two germline ends. Per the germline V gene, CDR1 is SEHNR and CDR2 is FQNEAQ (reference sequence). This CDR3 reads CASSFSLVADLDTQYF. The CDR3 DNA sequence: TGTGCCAGCAGCTTCTCCTTGGTCGCGGACCTAGATACGCAGTATTTT.

This clonotype occurred a few times. The chain has TRBV6-2 or TRBV6-3 and TRBJ1-1, with a possible D match to TRBD1 (5 bases). Trimming left V 7 bases short and J 0 bases short, with 9 bases between. Germline V gives CDR1 MNHEY, CDR2 SVGEGT. The CDR3 loop spans 13 amino acids. CDR3 protein: CASKRGVNTEAFF. The CDR3 DNA reads TGTGCCAGCAAAAGAGGGGTGAACACTGAAGCTTTCTTT.

This clonotype was counted between two and nine times. V and J are TRBV20-1 and TRBJ2-6, with 7 nucleotides matching TRBD1. Germline V lookup: CDR1 DFQATT, CDR2 SNEGSKA (reference sequence). This CDR3 has 17 residues. Trimming removed 4 bases from V and 0 bases from J; junction bases left unmatched: 9. CDR3 sequence: CSANGQDPHSGANVLTF. CDR3 in DNA: TGCAGTGCTAACGGACAGGATCCCCACTCTGGGGCCAACGTCCTGACTTTC.

This clonotype has ten or more counts. This chain joins TRBV5-6 and TRBJ1-2; D gene ambiguous. V shed 6 bases and J shed 7 bases, with 13 bases lying between them. Germline V gives CDR1 SGHDT, CDR2 YYEEEE. This CDR3 contains 12 residues. The CDR3 region is CASTSALGGYTF. CDR3 bases: TGTGCCAGCACCTCCGCCCTGGGTGGCTACACCTTC.

This clonotype showed up many times. The chain couples TRBV12-3 or TRBV12-4 to TRBJ2-7, with D perhaps TRBD1 or TRBD2 (5 bases each). V lost 3 bases, J lost 5 bases, and 17 bases lay in between. This CDR3 has 15 amino acids. DNA of the CDR3: TGTGCCAGCAGTTTGAGGGTTAGAGGGGTCGACGAGCAGTACTTC. Translation gives CASSLRVRGVDEQYF.

The chain uses TRBV11-2 and TRBJ2-1; TRBD2 aligns across 14 bases. This CDR3 comprises 15 residues. CDR1 and CDR2 from the germline V gene are SGHAT and FQNNGV. Trimming removed 5 bases from V and 9 bases from J; junction bases left unmatched: 6. This chain's CDR3 is CASSAPGLAGVEQFF. The CDR3 nucleotides read TGTGCCAGCAGCGCACCGGGACTAGCGGGAGTTGAGCAGTTCTTC.

This clonotype was detected a few times. This chain uses TRBV28 with TRBJ1-5; D is ambiguous. V was cut by 11 bases and J by 2 bases, with 13 bases left in between. CDR1 and CDR2 (germline): MDHEN, SYDVKM. The CDR3 is 13 amino acids. CDR3 coding DNA: TGTGCCGGGCAGACGACTCGCAATCAGCCCCAGCATTTT. The encoded protein is CAGQTTRNQPQHF. Supplemented by reference TRBV28 and TRBJ1-5, the full variable domain reads DVKVTQSSRYLVKRTGEKVFLECVQDMDHENMFWYRQDPGLGLRLIYFSYDVKMKEKGDIPEGYSVSREKKERFSLILESASTNQTSMYLCAGQTTRNQPQHFGDGTRLSIL.

Ten or more counts support this clonotype. The J gene is TRBJ2-1, the V gene TRBV24-1; D is uncertain. Trimming removed 4 bases from V and 4 bases from J, with 7 bases in between. CDR3 length equals 13 residues. Per germline, CDR1 KGHDR and CDR2 SFDVKD. CDR3 coding DNA: TGTGCCACCAGTGAAAAGGGTTACAATGAGCAGTTCTTC. It encodes CATSEKGYNEQFF.

The chain is built from TRBV15 and TRBJ1-3; no clear D gene. V lost 0 bases to trimming and J lost 0 bases, with 9 bases between them. Germline loops: CDR1 LNHNV, CDR2 YYDKDF (reference sequence). The CDR3 length is 16 residues. The CDR3 DNA sequence: TGTGCCACCAGCAGAGATCTGGCCGGCTCTGGAAACACCATATATTTT. Encoded protein: CATSRDLAGSGNTIYF.